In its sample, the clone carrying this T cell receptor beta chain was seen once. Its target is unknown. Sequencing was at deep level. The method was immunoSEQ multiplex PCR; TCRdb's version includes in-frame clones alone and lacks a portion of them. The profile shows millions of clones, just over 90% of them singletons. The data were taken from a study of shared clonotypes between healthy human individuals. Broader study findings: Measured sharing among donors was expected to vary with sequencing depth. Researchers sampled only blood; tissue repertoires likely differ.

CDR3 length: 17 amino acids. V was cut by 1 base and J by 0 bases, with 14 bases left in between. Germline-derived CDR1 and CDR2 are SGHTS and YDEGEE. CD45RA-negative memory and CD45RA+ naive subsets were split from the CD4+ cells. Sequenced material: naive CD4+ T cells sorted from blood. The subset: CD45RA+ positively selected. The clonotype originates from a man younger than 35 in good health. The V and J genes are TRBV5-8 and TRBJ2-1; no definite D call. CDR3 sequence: CASSLSRRSDSYNEQFF. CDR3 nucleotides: TGTGCCAGCAGCTTGAGTAGAAGATCGGACTCCTACAATGAGCAGTTCTTC.